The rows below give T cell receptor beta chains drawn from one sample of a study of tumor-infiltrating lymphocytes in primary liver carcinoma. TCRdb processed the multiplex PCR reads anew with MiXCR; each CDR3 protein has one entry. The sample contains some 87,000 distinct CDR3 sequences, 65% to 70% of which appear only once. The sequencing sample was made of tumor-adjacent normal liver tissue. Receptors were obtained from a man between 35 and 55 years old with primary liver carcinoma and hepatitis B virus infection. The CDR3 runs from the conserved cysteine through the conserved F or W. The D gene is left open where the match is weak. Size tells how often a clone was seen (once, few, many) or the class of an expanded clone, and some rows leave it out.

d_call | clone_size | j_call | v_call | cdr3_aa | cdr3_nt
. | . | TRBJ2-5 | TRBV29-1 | CSISWGEAAKVETQYF | TGCAGCATTTCTTGGGGGGAGGCCGCTAAGGTGGAGACCCAGTACTTC
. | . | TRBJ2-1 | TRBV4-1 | CASSQDGPGSSYNEQFF | TGCGCCAGTAGCCAAGATGGGCCGGGTAGCTCCTACAATGAGCAGTTCTTC
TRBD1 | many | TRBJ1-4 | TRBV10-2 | CASSQSGQGSEKLFF | TGCGCCAGCAGTCAGTCGGGACAGGGAAGCGAAAAACTGTTTTTT
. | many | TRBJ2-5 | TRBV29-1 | CSVERQARETQYF | TGCAGCGTTGAAAGGCAGGCCCGAGAGACCCAGTACTTC
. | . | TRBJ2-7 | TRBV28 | CASSLFPIAFSYKQYF | TGTGCCAGCAGTTTATTCCCCATAGCCTTCTCCTACAAGCAGTACTTC
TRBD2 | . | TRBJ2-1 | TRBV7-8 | CASLPPSGSYKEQFF | TGTGCCAGCCTGCCCCCCAGCGGGAGTTACAAAGAGCAGTTCTTC
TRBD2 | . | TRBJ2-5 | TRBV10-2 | CASGLAGEETRYF | TGCGCCAGCGGACTAGCGGGAGAAGAGACCCGGTACTTC
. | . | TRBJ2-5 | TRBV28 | CTSRDNTGRQETQYF | TGTACCAGCAGGGACAACACAGGGAGGCAGGAGACCCAGTACTTC
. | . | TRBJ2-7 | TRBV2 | CASSERDSEQYF | TGTGCCAGCAGTGAAAGGGACTCCGAGCAGTACTTC
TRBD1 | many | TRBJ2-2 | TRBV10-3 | CAISVGTANTGELFF | TGTGCCATCAGTGTGGGGACAGCGAACACCGGGGAGCTGTTTTTT
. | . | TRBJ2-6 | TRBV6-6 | CASSSNPKGYGVDVLTF | TGTGCCAGCAGTTCAAACCCGAAGGGGTACGGGGTCGACGTCCTGACTTTC
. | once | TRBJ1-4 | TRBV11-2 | CANSLGNTRDEKLFF | TGTGCCAACAGCTTAGGGAACACCAGGGATGAAAAACTGTTTTTT